This T cell receptor (beta chain) is from a study of Graves' ophthalmopathy and Graves' hyperthyroidism (dated by TCRdb to between 2017 and 2018). Study-wide context: Peripheral blood samples were taken at the time of initial diagnosis, before any treatment was given. The study used signatures of the TCR beta repertoire to tell Graves' ophthalmopathy apart from Graves' hyperthyroidism and to predict which patients would progress to ophthalmopathy. In total, 135 blood samples were TCR-sequenced: approximately 42 ophthalmopathy, some 80 hyperthyroidism and some 17 hyperthyroidism-to-ophthalmopathy patients. To explore V-J signatures that separate ophthalmopathy from hyperthyroidism, a discovery set of 95 to 100 patients was enrolled, consisting of 43 with ophthalmopathy and around 57 with stable hyperthyroidism. The independent validation cohort included 18 to 20 hyperthyroidism patients plus 17 patients who later progressed from hyperthyroidism to ophthalmopathy. T-cell repertoires of thyroid tissue and blood were compared in more than 5 hyperthyroidism patients. After sampling, hyperthyroidism patients received methimazole starting at 30 mg daily, and ophthalmopathy patients received high-dose intravenous methylprednisolone.

The paper's findings and limits, for the study overall: Most expanded thyroid clonotypes with frequency above 0.001 were also detected in blood, suggesting blood repertoires may reflect the thyroid immune response. Sample size was not statistically predetermined, and group allocation was not concealed from the investigators. In validation, the model predicted ophthalmopathy progression with 55% to 71% sensitivity and about 73% specificity; 12 predicted patients were CT-confirmed with GO in a median of approximately six months. In cross-validation, the 13-signature model distinguished ophthalmopathy from stable hyperthyroidism with around 90% sensitivity and about 81% specificity, while in the test set the corresponding values were 80% and 75%.

This clonotype was seen repeatedly, ten times or more. It has no known antigen specificity. No much larger clone is present one base from it, and per-base qualities are unavailable. For repertoire sequencing, TCR beta CDR3 regions were amplified from RNA transcripts. The first round of RT-PCR was done with HTBI primers and the Qiagen OneStep RT-PCR kit, and was followed by a second round of multiplex PCR, then size selection and purification. Sequencing of the libraries was carried out on an Illumina HiSeq2000 in paired-end mode with 100 bp reads. On the study's bioinformatics: SOAPnuke was used for read processing, and reads with adapters, uncalled bases, a mean Phred below 15, or no exact constant-primer or identifier match were discarded. COPE v1.2.5 was used to merge high-quality paired reads. Each unique nucleotide sequence was treated as a clonotype, and MiTCR v1.1 was used to align the clonotypes to the IMGT TRB V, D and J references. Analysis was restricted to V-J combinations with a frequency above 0.0001, which covered about 99% of repertoires. For each V-J combination, a TCR clonal expansion and chaos score was defined as the ratio of F50 clonal expansion to chaos observed in the TCRdist matrix. Welch's t-statistics and random forest were used to reduce features to about a dozen V-J combinations, which were fed into a naive Bayes classifier. The similarity between thyroid and blood repertoires was quantified using the Morisita-Horn index. TCRdb trimmed public reads at Q25 via fastp, called clones via MiXCR and kept in-frame beta chains. A single entry per CDR3 protein holds the most common genes and DNA from its merged rows. These V and J calls originate from TCRdb's pipeline instead of the authors' own analysis. The sample records some 360,000 distinct CDR3 sequences, approximately 17% of which are singletons. The ten top clones hold 2.4% of the sample.

Hyperthyroidism was considered stable if no progression to ophthalmopathy occurred within 18 months of follow-up. Hyperthyroidism patients were newly diagnosed, were aged 18 to 65 years, and had a disease duration under 2 months. Patients with other autoimmune diseases, uncontrolled infections, pregnancy or lactation were excluded. Diagnosis relied on clinical symptoms, serum thyroxine, TRAb, thyroid ultrasound and orbital computed tomography. Using Ficoll-Paque density gradient centrifugation, PBMCs were isolated from roughly 9.2 ml of fresh peripheral blood. Trizol reagent was used to extract the total RNA, and its quality was then checked on an Agilent 2100 Bioanalyzer. Based on the germline V gene (reference sequence), the CDR1 and CDR2 sequences are MNHEY and SMNVEV. The trim is 2 bases for V and 7 bases for J, with a gap of 11 bases between the germline ends. The CDR3 holds 13 amino acids from the cysteine to the phenylalanine. The DNA shown is the 39-base CDR3, in frame from base 1.

The clonotype originates from an adult woman with stable Graves' hyperthyroidism. The receptor chain draws on TRBV27 and TRBJ1-2; TRBD1 might be the D gene, on 5 matching bases. Sequenced material: peripheral blood. The DNA reads as follows: TGTGCCAGCAGTTTAAGGGGACTTGGTGGCTACACCTTC. Its protein product is CASSLRGLGGYTF.